Only a few counts were recorded for the clone carrying this T cell receptor (beta chain). Its antigen is unknown. TCRdb reprocessed the 5' RACE reads via MiXCR and lists one record per CDR3 protein. The table has roughly 580,000 distinct CDR3 sequences, around 17% seen once. These data originate in a study of T-cell memory formation after mild COVID-19. The germline gives CDR1 PRHDT, CDR2 FYEKMQ (reference sequence). The CDR3 is 19 residues long. V shed 3 bases and J 0 bases; nucleotides not matched to a gene: 12. Overall study results and limits: CD4+ clones that contracted lay mainly in CM and EM; CD8+ ones lay in EMRA. While clones contracting from day 15 to 85 were balanced between CD4 and CD8, later expanders leaned CD4+.

The sequencing sample was made of PBMCs or a T cell subset sorted from them (not recorded which). This TCR derives from an adult woman who had mild COVID-19 (a few samples of this study predate the infection). Cell type and time point are not known. The rearrangement links TRBV13 to TRBJ2-1; 9 positions agree with TRBD2. The CDR3: CASSFGLAHSRSSYNEQFF. CDR3 nucleotide sequence: TGTGCCAGCAGCTTCGGACTAGCGCACAGCCGAAGCTCCTACAATGAGCAGTTCTTC.